Below, one TCR beta chain is given with its context. Its antigen remains unidentified. Sequenced by immunoSEQ multiplex PCR; TCRdb stores in-frame clones only, minus some. The table records 25,000 to 35,000 clones, about 80% of them present only once. The V gene's germline CDR1 is MNHEY and CDR2 SMNVEV (reference sequence). CDR3 size: 15 residues. V shed 3 bases and J shed 2 bases, with 12 bases lying between them. The data belong to a study of Siglec-9 on CD8 T cells in melanoma. General study results and limits: In melanoma tumors, a Siglec-9-marked effector memory CD8+ subset reportedly appeared to accumulate.

The V gene is TRBV27, the J gene TRBJ2-3; D is undetermined. Sequencing was done on a sample of Siglec-9- CD8+ T cells sorted from blood. The TCR was taken from a human donor in good health. CDR3 coding DNA: TGTGCCAGCAGTTTGGACGGCCCTTTCACAGATACGCAGTATTTT. Translating it yields CASSLDGPFTDTQYF.